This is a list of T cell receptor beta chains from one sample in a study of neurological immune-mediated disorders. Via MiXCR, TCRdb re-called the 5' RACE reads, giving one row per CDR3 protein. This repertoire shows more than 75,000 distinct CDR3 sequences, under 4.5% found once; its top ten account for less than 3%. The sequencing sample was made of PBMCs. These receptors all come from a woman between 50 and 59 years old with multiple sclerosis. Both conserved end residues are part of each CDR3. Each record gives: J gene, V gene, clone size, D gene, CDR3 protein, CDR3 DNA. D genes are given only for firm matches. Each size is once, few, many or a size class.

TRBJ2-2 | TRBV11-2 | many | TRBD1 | CASSLWTGVNTGELFF | TGTGCCAGCAGCTTATGGACAGGGGTTAACACCGGGGAGCTGTTTTTT
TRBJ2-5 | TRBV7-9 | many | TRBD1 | CASSRGQGRETQYF | TGTGCCAGCAGCCGCGGACAGGGCAGGGAGACCCAGTACTTC
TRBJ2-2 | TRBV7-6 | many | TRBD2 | CASKYPGSGVTGELFF | TGTGCCAGCAAATACCCCGGCAGCGGGGTAACCGGGGAGCTGTTTTTT
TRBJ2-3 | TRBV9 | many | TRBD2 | CASSVDLGPSGGFVSTDTQYF | TGTGCCAGCAGCGTAGATCTTGGCCCTAGCGGGGGGTTCGTCTCCACAGATACGCAGTATTTT
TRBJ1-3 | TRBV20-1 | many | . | CSARQVSSGNTIYF | TGCAGTGCTAGACAGGTCAGCTCTGGAAACACCATATATTTT
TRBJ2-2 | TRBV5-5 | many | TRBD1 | CASSLEGAQNTGELFF | TGTGCCAGCAGCTTGGAGGGGGCGCAAAACACCGGGGAGCTGTTTTTT
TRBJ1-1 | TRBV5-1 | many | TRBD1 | CASSLETGGTEAFF | TGCGCCAGCAGCTTGGAGACAGGGGGCACTGAAGCTTTCTTT
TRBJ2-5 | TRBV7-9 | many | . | CASSTPSETQYF | TGTGCCAGCAGCACACCCTCAGAGACCCAGTACTTC
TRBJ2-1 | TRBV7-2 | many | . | CASSLETGRDEQFF | TGTGCCAGCAGCTTAGAGACAGGCCGGGATGAGCAGTTCTTC
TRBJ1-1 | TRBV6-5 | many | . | CASSYSVQGWNTEAFF | TGTGCCAGCAGTTACTCGGTCCAGGGGTGGAACACTGAAGCTTTCTTT
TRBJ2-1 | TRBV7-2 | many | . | CASSLVSDNEQFF | TGTGCCAGCAGCTTAGTTTCAGACAATGAGCAGTTCTTC
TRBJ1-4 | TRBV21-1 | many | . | CASSKKLFF | TGTGCCAGCAGCAAAAAACTGTTTTTT
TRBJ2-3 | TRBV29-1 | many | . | CSATDYRLADTQYF | TGCAGCGCCACGGACTACAGGTTGGCAGATACGCAGTATTTT
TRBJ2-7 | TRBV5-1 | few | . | CASSLSLGREQYF | TGCGCCAGCAGCTTGTCCTTAGGTCGCGAGCAGTACTTC
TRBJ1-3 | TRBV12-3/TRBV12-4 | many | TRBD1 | CASSSGTGGSF | TGTGCCAGCAGTTCCGGGACAGGGGGGTCTTTT
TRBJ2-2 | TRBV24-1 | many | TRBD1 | CATSDYAGTGVTGELFF | TGTGCCACCAGTGATTACGCCGGGACAGGGGTGACCGGGGAGCTGTTTTTT
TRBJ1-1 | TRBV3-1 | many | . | CASSQDIGQYTEAFF | TGTGCCAGCAGCCAAGATATCGGGCAGTATACTGAAGCTTTCTTT
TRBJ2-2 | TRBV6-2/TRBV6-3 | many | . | CASSYRGLTGELFF | TGTGCCAGCAGTTACAGGGGACTCACCGGGGAGCTGTTTTTT
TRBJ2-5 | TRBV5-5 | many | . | CASSYPGKETQYF | TGTGCCAGCAGCTATCCGGGAAAAGAGACCCAGTACTTC
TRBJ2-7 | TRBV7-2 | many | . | CASSPPPGAYEQYF | TGTGCCAGCAGCCCCCCTCCGGGGGCTTACGAGCAGTACTTC